This T cell receptor (beta chain) was identified during a study of blood T cell repertoires in COVID-19. Clones were sequenced by immunoSEQ multiplex PCR, and TCRdb holds only the in-frame ones, with some missing. The sample holds roughly 250,000 clones, 82% seen once. Germline lookup yields CDR1 SGHKS and CDR2 YYEKEE (reference sequence). The CDR3 length is 15 residues. Trimming cost V 0 bases and J 2 bases, with 11 bases left between them. The chain couples TRBV5-5 to TRBJ2-5, with D maybe TRBD1 (5 bases). This TCR came from a woman in her sixties with active or convalescent COVID-19. The specimen sequenced was peripheral blood. The CDR3 sequence: CASSLGGRVQETQYF. CDR3 bases: TGTGCCAGCAGCTTGGGGGGCAGGGTTCAAGAGACCCAGTACTTC.